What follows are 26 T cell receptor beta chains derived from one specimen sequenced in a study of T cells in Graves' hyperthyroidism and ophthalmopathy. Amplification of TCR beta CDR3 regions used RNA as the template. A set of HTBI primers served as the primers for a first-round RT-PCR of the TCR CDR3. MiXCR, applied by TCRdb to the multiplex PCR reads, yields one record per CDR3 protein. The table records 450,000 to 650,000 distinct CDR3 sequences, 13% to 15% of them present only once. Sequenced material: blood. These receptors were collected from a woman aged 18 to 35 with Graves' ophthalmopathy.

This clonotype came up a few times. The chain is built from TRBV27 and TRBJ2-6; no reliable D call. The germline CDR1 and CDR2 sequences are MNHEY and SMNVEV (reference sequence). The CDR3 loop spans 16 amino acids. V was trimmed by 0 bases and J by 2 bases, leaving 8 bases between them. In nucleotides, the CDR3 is TGTGCCAGCAGTTTATCCTCGGGTGCTGGGGCCAACGTCCTGACTTTC. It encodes CASSLSSGAGANVLTF. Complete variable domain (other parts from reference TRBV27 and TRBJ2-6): EAQVTQNPRYLITVTGKKLTVTCSQNMNHEYMSWYRQDPGLGLRQIYYSMNVEVTDKGDVPEGYKVSRKEKRNFPLILESPSPNQTSLYFCASSLSSGAGANVLTFGAGSRLTVL.

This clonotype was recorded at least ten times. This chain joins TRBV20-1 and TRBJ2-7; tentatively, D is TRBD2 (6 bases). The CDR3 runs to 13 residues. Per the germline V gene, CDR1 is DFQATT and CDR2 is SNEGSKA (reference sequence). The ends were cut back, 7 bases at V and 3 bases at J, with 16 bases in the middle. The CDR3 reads CSGTGELNYEQYF. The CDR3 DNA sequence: TGCAGTGGGACGGGAGAGCTGAACTACGAGCAGTACTTC.

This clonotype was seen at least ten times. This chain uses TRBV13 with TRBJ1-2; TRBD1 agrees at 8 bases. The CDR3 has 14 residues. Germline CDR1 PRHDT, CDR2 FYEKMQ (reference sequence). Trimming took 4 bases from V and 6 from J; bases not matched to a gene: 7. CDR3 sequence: CASSSGGAIHGYTF. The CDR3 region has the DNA TGTGCCAGCAGCTCAGGGGGCGCGATTCATGGCTACACCTTC.

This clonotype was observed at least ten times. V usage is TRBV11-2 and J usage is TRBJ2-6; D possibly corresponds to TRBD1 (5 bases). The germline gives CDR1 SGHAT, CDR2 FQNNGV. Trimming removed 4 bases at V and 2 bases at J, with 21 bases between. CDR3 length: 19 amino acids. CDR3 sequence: CASSYPTPAGRAGANVLTF. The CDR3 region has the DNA TGTGCCAGCAGCTATCCTACCCCGGCAGGGCGCGCTGGGGCCAACGTCCTGACTTTC.

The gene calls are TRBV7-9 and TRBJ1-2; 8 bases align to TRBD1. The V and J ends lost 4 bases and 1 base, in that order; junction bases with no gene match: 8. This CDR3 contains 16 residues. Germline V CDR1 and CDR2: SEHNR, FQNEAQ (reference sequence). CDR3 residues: CASSSPRGQDNYGYTF. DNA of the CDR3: TGTGCCAGCAGCTCGCCCAGGGGACAGGATAACTATGGCTACACCTTC.

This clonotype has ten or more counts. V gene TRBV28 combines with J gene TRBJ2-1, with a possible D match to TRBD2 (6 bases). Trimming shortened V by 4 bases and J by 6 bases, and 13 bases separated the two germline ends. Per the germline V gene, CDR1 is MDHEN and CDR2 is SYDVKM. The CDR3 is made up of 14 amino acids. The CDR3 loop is CASSSGGPGNEQFF. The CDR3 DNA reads TGTGCCAGCAGTTCCGGAGGGCCGGGCAATGAGCAGTTCTTC.

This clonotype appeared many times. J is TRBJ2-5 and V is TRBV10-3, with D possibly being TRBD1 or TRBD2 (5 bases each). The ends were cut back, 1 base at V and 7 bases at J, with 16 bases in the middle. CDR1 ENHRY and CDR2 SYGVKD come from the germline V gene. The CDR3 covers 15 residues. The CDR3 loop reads CAISEFPGTERTQYF. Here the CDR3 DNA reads TGTGCCATCAGTGAGTTTCCAGGGACGGAGAGGACCCAGTACTTC.

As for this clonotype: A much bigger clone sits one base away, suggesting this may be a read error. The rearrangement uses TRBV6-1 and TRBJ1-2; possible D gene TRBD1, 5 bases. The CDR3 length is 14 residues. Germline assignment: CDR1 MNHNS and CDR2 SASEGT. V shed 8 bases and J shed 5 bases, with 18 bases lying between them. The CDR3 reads CASARGGRGYGYTF. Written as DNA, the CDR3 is TGTGCCAGCGCCCGTGGGGGGAGAGGGTATGGCTACACCTTC.

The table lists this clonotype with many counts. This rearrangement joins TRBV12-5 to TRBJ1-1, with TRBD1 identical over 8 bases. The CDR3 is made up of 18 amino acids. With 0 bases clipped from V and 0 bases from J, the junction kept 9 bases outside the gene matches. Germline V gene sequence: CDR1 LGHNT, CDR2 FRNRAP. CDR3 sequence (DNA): TGTGCTAGTGGTTTGGTCCTCGGACAGGGCCCCATGAACACTGAAGCTTTCTTT. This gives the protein CASGLVLGQGPMNTEAFF.

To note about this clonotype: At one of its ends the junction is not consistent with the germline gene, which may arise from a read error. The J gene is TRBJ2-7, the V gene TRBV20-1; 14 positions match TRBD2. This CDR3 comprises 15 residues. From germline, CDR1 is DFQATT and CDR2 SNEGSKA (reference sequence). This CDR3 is CGPTSGRALAYEQYF. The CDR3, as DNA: TGCGGCCCGACTAGCGGGAGGGCCCTTGCCTACGAGCAATACTTC.

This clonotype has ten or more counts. In nucleotides, the CDR3 is TGTGCCAGTTCCTGGCAGGGATGGGCAGATACGCAGTATTTT. This codes for CASSWQGWADTQYF. The rearrangement uses TRBV28 and TRBJ2-3; D might be TRBD1 (5 bases). The CDR3 has 14 residues. Germline V gives CDR1 MDHEN, CDR2 SYDVKM. V shed 9 bases and J shed 4 bases, with 17 bases lying between them.

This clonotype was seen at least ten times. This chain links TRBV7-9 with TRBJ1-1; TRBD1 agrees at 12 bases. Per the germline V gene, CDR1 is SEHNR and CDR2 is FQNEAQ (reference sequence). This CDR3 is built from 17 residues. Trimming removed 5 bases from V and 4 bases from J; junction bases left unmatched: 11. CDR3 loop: CASSLTGTGGMGTEAFF. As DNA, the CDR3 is TGTGCCAGCAGCCTTACTGGGACAGGGGGCATGGGCACTGAAGCTTTCTTT.

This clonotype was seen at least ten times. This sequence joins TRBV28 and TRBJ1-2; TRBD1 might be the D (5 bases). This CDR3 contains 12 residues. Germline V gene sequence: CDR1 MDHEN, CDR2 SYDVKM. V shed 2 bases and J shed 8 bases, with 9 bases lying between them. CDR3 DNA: TGTGCCAGCAGTTTAGACAGAGAAGGCTACACCTTC. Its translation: CASSLDREGYTF.

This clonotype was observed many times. Here the CDR3 DNA reads TGCAGCGTCCCCCTCCAGGGGGGAGAGACCCAGTACTTC. It yields the protein CSVPLQGGETQYF. The chain combines TRBV29-1 with TRBJ2-5, with D maybe TRBD1 (7 bases). Germline V gives CDR1 SQVTM, CDR2 ANQGSEA. There are 13 residues in the CDR3. V dropped 6 bases and J dropped 4 bases, with 15 bases sitting between them.

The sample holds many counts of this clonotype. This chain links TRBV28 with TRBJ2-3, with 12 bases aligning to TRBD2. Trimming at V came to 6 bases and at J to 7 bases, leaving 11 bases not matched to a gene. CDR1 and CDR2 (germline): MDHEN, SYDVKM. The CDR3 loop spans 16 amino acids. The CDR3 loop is CASSLRLAGVRNTQYF. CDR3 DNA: TGTGCCAGCAGCTTGCGACTAGCGGGAGTGAGGAATACGCAGTATTTT.

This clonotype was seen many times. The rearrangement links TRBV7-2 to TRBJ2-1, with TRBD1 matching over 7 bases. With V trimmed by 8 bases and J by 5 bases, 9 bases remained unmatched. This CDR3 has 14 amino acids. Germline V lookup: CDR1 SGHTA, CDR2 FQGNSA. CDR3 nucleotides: TGTGCCAGCGAGACAGGGCCCCTTAACAATGAGCAGTTCTTC. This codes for CASETGPLNNEQFF.

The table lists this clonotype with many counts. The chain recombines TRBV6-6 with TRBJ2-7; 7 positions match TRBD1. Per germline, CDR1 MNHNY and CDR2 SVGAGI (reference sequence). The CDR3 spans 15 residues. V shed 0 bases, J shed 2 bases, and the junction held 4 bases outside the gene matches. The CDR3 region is CASSYSRGLTYEQYF. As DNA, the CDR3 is TGTGCCAGCAGTTACTCCAGGGGGTTGACCTACGAGCAGTACTTC.

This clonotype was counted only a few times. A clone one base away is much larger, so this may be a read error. This CDR3 is CASGLAEHNEQFF. The CDR3 DNA sequence: TGTGCCAGCGGACTAGCGGAACACAATGAGCAGTTCTTC. The chain links TRBV6-5 to TRBJ2-1, with TRBD2 identical over 10 bases. J gave up 5 bases and V 8 bases, and 3 bases lay outside the gene matches. The germline gives CDR1 MNHEY, CDR2 SVGAGI. This CDR3 has 13 amino acids.

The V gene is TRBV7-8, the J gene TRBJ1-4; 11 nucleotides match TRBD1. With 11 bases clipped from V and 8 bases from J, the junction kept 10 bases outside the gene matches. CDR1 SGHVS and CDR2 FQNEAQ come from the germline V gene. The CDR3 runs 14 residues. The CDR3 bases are TGTGCCGGACTTTGGGACAGGGGGGGCGAAAAACTGTTTTTT. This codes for CAGLWDRGGEKLFF. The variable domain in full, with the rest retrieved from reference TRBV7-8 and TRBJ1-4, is GAGVSQSPRYKVAKRGQDVALRCDPISGHVSLFWYQQALGQGPEFLTYFQNEAQLDKSGLPSDRFFAERPEGSVSTLKIQRTQQEDSAVYLCAGLWDRGGEKLFFGSGTQLSVL.

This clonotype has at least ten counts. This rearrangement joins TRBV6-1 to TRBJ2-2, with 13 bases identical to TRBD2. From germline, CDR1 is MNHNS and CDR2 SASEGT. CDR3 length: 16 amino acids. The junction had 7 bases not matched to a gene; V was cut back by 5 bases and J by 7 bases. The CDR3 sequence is CASSSGLAGEHGELFF. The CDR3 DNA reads TGTGCCAGCAGTTCTGGACTAGCGGGAGAGCACGGGGAGCTGTTTTTT.

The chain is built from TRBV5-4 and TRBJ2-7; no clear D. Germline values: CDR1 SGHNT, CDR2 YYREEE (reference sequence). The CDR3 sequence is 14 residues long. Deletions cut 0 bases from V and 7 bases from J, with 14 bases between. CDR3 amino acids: CASSLDPTMGEQYF. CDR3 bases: TGTGCCAGCAGCTTGGACCCCACTATGGGGGAGCAGTACTTC.

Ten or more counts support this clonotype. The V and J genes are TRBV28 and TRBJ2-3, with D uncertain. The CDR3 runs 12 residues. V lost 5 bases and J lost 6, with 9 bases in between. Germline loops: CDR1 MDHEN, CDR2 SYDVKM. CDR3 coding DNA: TGTGCCAGCAGTCTCCCGGCGGATACGCAGTATTTT. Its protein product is CASSLPADTQYF.

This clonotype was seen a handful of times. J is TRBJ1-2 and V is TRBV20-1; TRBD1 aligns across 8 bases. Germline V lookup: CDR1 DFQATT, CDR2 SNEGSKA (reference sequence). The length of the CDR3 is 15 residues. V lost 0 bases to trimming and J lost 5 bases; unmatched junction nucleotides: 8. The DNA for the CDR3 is TGCAGTGCTAGAGATCCCGGACAGGGACAGTATGGCTACACCTTC. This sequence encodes CSARDPGQGQYGYTF.

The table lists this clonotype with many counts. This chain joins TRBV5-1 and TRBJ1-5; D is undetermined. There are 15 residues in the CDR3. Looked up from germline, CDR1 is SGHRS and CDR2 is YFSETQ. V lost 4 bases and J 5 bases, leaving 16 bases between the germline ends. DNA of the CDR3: TGCGCCAGCAGCCCCCTCGGTAGGGAGGATCAGCCCCAGCATTTT. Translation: CASSPLGREDQPQHF.

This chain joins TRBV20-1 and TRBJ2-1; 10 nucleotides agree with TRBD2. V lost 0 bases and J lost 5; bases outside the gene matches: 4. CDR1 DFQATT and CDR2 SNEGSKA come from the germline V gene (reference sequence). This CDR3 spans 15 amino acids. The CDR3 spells CSARDTLAGHNEQFF. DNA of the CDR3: TGCAGTGCTAGAGATACACTAGCGGGACACAATGAGCAGTTCTTC.

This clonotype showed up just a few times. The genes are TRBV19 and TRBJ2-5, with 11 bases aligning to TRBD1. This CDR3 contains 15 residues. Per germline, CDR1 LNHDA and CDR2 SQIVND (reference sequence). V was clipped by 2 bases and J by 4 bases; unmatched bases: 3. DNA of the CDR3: TGTGCCAGTAGTATATTGGGGACAGGGGGAGAGACCCAGTACTTC. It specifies CASSILGTGGETQYF.